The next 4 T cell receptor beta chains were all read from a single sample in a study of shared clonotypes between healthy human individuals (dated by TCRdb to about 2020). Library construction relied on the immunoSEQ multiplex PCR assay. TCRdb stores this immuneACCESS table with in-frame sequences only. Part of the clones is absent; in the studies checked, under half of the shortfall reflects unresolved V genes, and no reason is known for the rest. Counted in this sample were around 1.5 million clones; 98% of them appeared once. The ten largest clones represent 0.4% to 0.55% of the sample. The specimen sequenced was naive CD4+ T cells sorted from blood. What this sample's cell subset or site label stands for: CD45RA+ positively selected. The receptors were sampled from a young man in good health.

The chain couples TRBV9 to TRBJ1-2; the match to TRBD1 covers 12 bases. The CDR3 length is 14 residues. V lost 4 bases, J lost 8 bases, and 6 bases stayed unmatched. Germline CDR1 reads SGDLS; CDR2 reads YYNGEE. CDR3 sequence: CASSIQGTGGGYTF. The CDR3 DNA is TGTGCCAGCAGCATCCAGGGGACAGGGGGCGGCTACACCTTC.

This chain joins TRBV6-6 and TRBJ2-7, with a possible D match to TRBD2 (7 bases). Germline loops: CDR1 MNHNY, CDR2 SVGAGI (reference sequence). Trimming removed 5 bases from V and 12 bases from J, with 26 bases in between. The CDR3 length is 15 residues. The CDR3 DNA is TGTGCCAGCAGTCCCCGAGGGGGGGGTCTAGAATTTAGGTACTTC. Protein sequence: CASSPRGGGLEFRYF.

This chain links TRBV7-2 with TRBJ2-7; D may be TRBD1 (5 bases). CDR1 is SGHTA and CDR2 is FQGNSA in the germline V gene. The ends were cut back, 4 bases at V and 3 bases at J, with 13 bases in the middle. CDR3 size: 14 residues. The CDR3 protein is CASSSLDTFYEQYF. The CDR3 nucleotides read TGTGCCAGCAGCTCTTTGGACACCTTCTACGAGCAGTACTTC.

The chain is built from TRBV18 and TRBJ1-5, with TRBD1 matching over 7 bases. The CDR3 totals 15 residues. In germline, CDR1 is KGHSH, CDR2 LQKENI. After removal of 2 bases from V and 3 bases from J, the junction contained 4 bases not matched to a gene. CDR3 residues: CASSPGQAHNQPQHF. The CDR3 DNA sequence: TGTGCCAGCTCACCAGGACAGGCGCACAATCAGCCCCAGCATTTT.